These T cell receptor beta chains were read from a single sample in a study of blood T cell repertoires in COVID-19. Here immunoSEQ multiplex PCR was the method, and the copy in TCRdb shows in-frame clones only, minus some. The table has 120,000 or so clones, approximately 80% seen once. The sequenced sample was peripheral blood. These TCRs come from a man between 40 and 49 years old with active or convalescent COVID-19. Each CDR3 is given with its conserved first and last residue. D genes are given only for firm matches. Clone size is given for some rows only: seen once, a few or many times, or a class if the clone is expanded.

CDR3nt	CDR3aa	d_gene	j_gene	v_gene	abundance
TGTGCCAGCAGCTTAGGGGGACAGGGGGCGCAAGGTGGCTACACCTTC	CASSLGGQGAQGGYTF	TRBD1	TRBJ1-2	TRBV7-2	once
TGTGCCAGCAGCCCGTCTGGAGTCGGTGAAAAACTGTTTTTT	CASSPSGVGEKLFF	.	TRBJ1-4	TRBV9	.
TGTGCCAGCAGCCCGGGAGGGAACAGGCCCGGAAACACCATATATTTT	CASSPGGNRPGNTIYF	.	TRBJ1-3	TRBV9	.
TGTGCCAGCAGTTACCGGATAGGGGGCAACGAGCAGTACTTC	CASSYRIGGNEQYF	TRBD1	TRBJ2-7	TRBV27	.
TGTGCCAGCAGTGACCAGGAGGGAGGCACTGAAGCTTTCTTT	CASSDQEGGTEAFF	.	TRBJ1-1	TRBV6-4	.
TGTGCCAGCAGTAGGATCCGGGACAGGTCCTTCCCCGGGGCTCTTGGCTACACCTTC	CASSRIRDRSFPGALGYTF	TRBD1	TRBJ1-2	TRBV28	.
TGCGCCAGCAGCCAAGGAGCGGGGGGCTATGGCTACACCTTC	CASSQGAGGYGYTF	.	TRBJ1-2	TRBV4-1	.
TGTGCCAGTGGACCAGGGTCTGGCACAGATACGCAGTATTTT	CASGPGSGTDTQYF	.	TRBJ2-3	TRBV6-5	.
TGTGCCAGCAGCTTAGCGGGGGGGGCTTATGAAAAACTGTTTTTT	CASSLAGGAYEKLFF	.	TRBJ1-4	TRBV7-6	.
TGTGCCAGCAGCCGTCCGGGACTTACGAACACCGGGGAGCTGTTTTTT	CASSRPGLTNTGELFF	.	TRBJ2-2	TRBV7-3	.
TGTGCCAGCAGCTTGCAACAGGGAGTTACTGAAGCTTTCTTT	CASSLQQGVTEAFF	.	TRBJ1-1	TRBV7-2	.
TGTGCCTGGAGTGGGGTAGCGGGGGGGCGGAATGAGCAGTTCTTC	CAWSGVAGGRNEQFF	TRBD2	TRBJ2-1	TRBV30	.
TGCGCCAGCAGCCAAGCAGGCCTGGGGACTAGCACAGATACGCAGTATTTT	CASSQAGLGTSTDTQYF	.	TRBJ2-3	TRBV4-1	.
TGTGCCAGCAGCCTCCTATGGGATACGCAGTATTTT	CASSLLWDTQYF	.	TRBJ2-3	TRBV6-2/TRBV6-3	.
TGCGCCAGCAGCTTGCAGGGGGACACTGAAGCTTTCTTT	CASSLQGDTEAFF	TRBD1	TRBJ1-1	TRBV5-1	.
TGTGCCAGCAGAGTGGCCTCTGGGGCCAACGTCCTGACTTTC	CASRVASGANVLTF	.	TRBJ2-6	TRBV5-4	few
TGCGCCAGCAGCCAAGATGCGATGGTGCCAAACATTCAGTACTTC	CASSQDAMVPNIQYF	.	TRBJ2-4	TRBV4-1	.
TGTGCCAGTAAAACTACTGTTTACAATGAGCAGTTCTTC	CASKTTVYNEQFF	.	TRBJ2-1	TRBV19	once
TGCGCCAGCAAACAGGGGTGGAACACTGAAGCTTTCTTT	CASKQGWNTEAFF	TRBD1	TRBJ1-1	TRBV4-1	.
TGTGCCAGCAGCCCTTGGGAGGGGCAGGCAGATACGCAGTATTTT	CASSPWEGQADTQYF	TRBD2	TRBJ2-3	TRBV5-6	.
TGTGCCAGCAGCCAAGATCGGTATAGCGGGGGAGTAGAGACCCAGTACTTC	CASSQDRYSGGVETQYF	TRBD2	TRBJ2-5	TRBV3-1/TRBV3-2	.
TGTGCCAGCAGCTTAGGGAGTAACACTGAAGCTTTCTTT	CASSLGSNTEAFF	.	TRBJ1-1	TRBV7-9	.
TGTGCCAGCAGCTTAGAACAGGGGCGCGGCTACACCTTC	CASSLEQGRGYTF	TRBD1	TRBJ1-2	TRBV7-9	.
TGTGCCAGCAGTCACCGGGACAGGGGGCTCTACGAGCAGTACTTC	CASSHRDRGLYEQYF	TRBD1	TRBJ2-7	TRBV28	.
TGTGCCAGCAGCTTAGATGGCACCTACGAGCAGTACTTC	CASSLDGTYEQYF	.	TRBJ2-7	TRBV13	.
TGTGCCAGCAGTTACCCGAGGGACAGTAATTCACCCCTCCACTTT	CASSYPRDSNSPLHF	TRBD1	TRBJ1-6	TRBV6-2/TRBV6-3	.
TGTGCCAGCTCACTTCCTACGAAGGGGTTCGAGCAGTACTTC	CASSLPTKGFEQYF	.	TRBJ2-7	TRBV18	.
TGTGCCAGCAGCCAGATCTCAGATTCACCCCTCCACTTT	CASSQISDSPLHF	.	TRBJ1-6	TRBV3-1/TRBV3-2	.
TGTGCCAGCAGCTCCGGGGACAGGGGGCTCACTGAAGCTTTCTTT	CASSSGDRGLTEAFF	TRBD1	TRBJ1-1	TRBV11-1	.
TGTGCCAGCAGCCCGGGACAGGGGGCGTTGGGCTACACCTTC	CASSPGQGALGYTF	TRBD1	TRBJ1-2	TRBV14	.
TGTGCCAGCAGCTTCCGACAGGGAAATGAAAAACTGTTTTTT	CASSFRQGNEKLFF	TRBD1	TRBJ1-4	TRBV5-6	.
TGTGCCAGCAGCTTTGCCGGGAGTGAGGTCTACGAGCAGTACTTC	CASSFAGSEVYEQYF	.	TRBJ2-7	TRBV5-4	.
TGTGCCAGCAGCCCCCCGGGGGGGGCCCAAGAGACCCAGTACTTC	CASSPPGGAQETQYF	TRBD2	TRBJ2-5	TRBV5-4	.
TGTGCCAGCAGCTTGGTTGGGACAGGGTACGAGCAGTACTTC	CASSLVGTGYEQYF	TRBD1	TRBJ2-7	TRBV27	few
TGTGCCAGCAGTGTACTCCCGAGCGGGGAAGGTACCGGGGAGCTGTTTTTT	CASSVLPSGEGTGELFF	TRBD2	TRBJ2-2	TRBV2	.
TGCGCCAGTGGGGCCTCGGGGGTACTTGGCGAGCAGTACTTC	CASGASGVLGEQYF	.	TRBJ2-7	TRBV10-1	few
TGTGCCAGCAGCCGACAGGGATCGGACTATGGCTACACCTTC	CASSRQGSDYGYTF	TRBD1	TRBJ1-2	TRBV3-1/TRBV3-2	.
TGTGCCAGCAGCATCTCCGGGACAGTTAACACTGAAGCTTTCTTT	CASSISGTVNTEAFF	TRBD1	TRBJ1-1	TRBV5-5	.
TGTGCCAGCAGCTACGACGAAGGGACAGCTAACTATGGCTACACCTTC	CASSYDEGTANYGYTF	TRBD1	TRBJ1-2	TRBV5-5	.